Detailed here is one TCR beta chain. These data originate in a study of control samples from healthy donors and cancer patients. The method was immunoSEQ multiplex PCR; TCRdb's version includes in-frame clones alone and lacks a portion of them. The sample includes 100,000 to 150,000 clones, roughly nine tenths of them seen just once. Sequenced input: blood. This TCR came from a man aged 18 to 30 in good health.

Written as DNA, the CDR3 is TGTGCCAGCAGTCCCTCGGACAGGGGGCTTGTCGAGCAGTACTTC. This encodes CASSPSDRGLVEQYF. This chain connects TRBV27 to TRBJ2-7; 11 positions agree with TRBD1. CDR1 is MNHEY, CDR2 SMNVEV, per germline (reference sequence). The CDR3 is 15 amino acids. Trimming at V came to 5 bases and at J to 6 bases, leaving 9 bases not matched to a gene.